The subject of this entry is one TCR beta chain. Its antigen is not identified. Genes here carry mouse names. This entry belongs to a study of tissue T cells after allogeneic stem cell transplantation. The data were produced by immunoSEQ multiplex PCR, yet TCRdb's version contains in-frame clones alone and is incomplete. This table holds about 20,000 clones, 72% found once. Study results and caveats: Shared clones across patients were few; motif clustering revealed tissue-specific shared signatures.

This TCR was recovered from a female BALB/c mouse in good health. These mice share the MHC haplotype H2-d. The sample taken for sequencing was spleen.

The CDR3 loop reads CASSQDSSQNTLYF. Incomplete CDR3 DNA: TGTGCCAGCAGCCAAGATAGCAGTCAAAACACCTTGTAC. This chain joins TRBV5 and TRBJ2-4; the D is unclear. The sequenced fragment ends 1 residue before the CDR3 boundary, so the rest is inferred from the germline J gene. V lost 0 bases to trimming and J lost 0 bases, with 4 bases between them. The V gene's germline CDR1 is LGHNA and CDR2 YNLKQL (reference sequence). The CDR3 length is 14 residues.